The 21 T cell receptor beta chains in this list originate from one sample, sequenced in a study of ipilimumab plus nivolumab after autologous stem cell transplantation. Clones were sequenced by immunoSEQ multiplex PCR, and TCRdb holds only the in-frame ones, with some missing. The sample carries approximately 15,000 clones, about 77% recorded once. The sequences come from PBMCs, collected in a trial of ipilimumab plus nivolumab as post-transplant consolidation. The receptors here all came from a male donor with diffuse large B-cell lymphoma.

The V call is TRBV27, the J call TRBJ2-5, with 7 positions matching TRBD1. This CDR3 is built from 15 residues. Germline assignment: CDR1 MNHEY and CDR2 SMNVEV (reference sequence). J lost 1 base, V lost 6 bases, and 8 bases had no gene match. The CDR3 loop reads CASRMNRGSQETQYF. In DNA form, the CDR3 reads TGTGCCAGCAGGATGAACAGGGGATCCCAAGAGACCCAGTACTTC.

This clone was picked up a small number of times. The V call is TRBV15, the J call TRBJ1-5, with D unresolved. Trimming shortened V by 4 bases and J by 1 base, and 20 bases separated the two germline ends. Per germline, CDR1 LNHNV and CDR2 YYDKDF (reference sequence). CDR3 length equals 18 residues. The CDR3 spells CATSTPYNRDPSNQPQHF. In DNA form, the CDR3 reads TGTGCCACCAGCACCCCGTATAATAGGGATCCGAGCAATCAGCCCCAGCATTTT.

The J gene is TRBJ1-1, the V gene TRBV4-2; D gene ambiguous. With 2 bases removed from V and 5 bases from J, the gap between germline ends came to 9 bases. This CDR3 spans 13 amino acids. CDR1 is LGHNA, CDR2 YNFKEQ, per germline. The CDR3: CASSQYLDTEAFF. As DNA, the CDR3 is TGTGCCAGCAGCCAATATCTGGATACTGAAGCTTTCTTT.

The gene calls are TRBV19 and TRBJ1-6; TRBD1 is a possible D gene (6 bases). V lost 4 bases, J lost 9 bases, and 19 bases lay in between. CDR1 and CDR2 from the germline V gene are LNHDA and SQIVND (reference sequence). The CDR3 totals 16 residues. As DNA, the CDR3 is TGTGCCAGTAGTACCGGGACACCCCAGCAGGGTTCACCCCTCCACTTT. This codes for CASSTGTPQQGSPLHF.

The chain couples TRBV9 to TRBJ1-2; no clear D gene. Between the trimmed V and J ends, which lost 4 bases and 3 bases, there was a span of 13 bases. From germline, CDR1 is SGDLS and CDR2 YYNGEE. The CDR3 contains 14 residues. The chain's CDR3 is CASSPLGDYYGYTF. CDR3 sequence (DNA): TGTGCCAGCAGCCCTCTTGGGGATTACTATGGCTACACCTTC.

To note about this clone: At one of its ends the junction is not consistent with the germline gene, which may arise from a read error. V usage is TRBV13 and J usage is TRBJ1-1; D is possibly TRBD1 (6 bases). This CDR3 is 16 amino acids long. Germline V CDR1 and CDR2: PRHDT, FYEKMQ (reference sequence). The CDR3 region has the DNA TGCGCCAGCAGCCCCCGAGTAGGGGGGGTGAACACTGAAGCTTTCTTT. Protein: CASSPRVGGVNTEAFF.

V gene TRBV6-1 combines with J gene TRBJ1-4; D gene unclear. Germline CDR1 MNHNS, CDR2 SASEGT. The V and J ends lost 4 bases and 7 bases respectively, with 7 bases between them. The CDR3 consists of 12 residues. The CDR3 protein is CASSALGEKLFF. CDR3 DNA sequence: TGTGCCAGCAGTGCGTTGGGTGAAAAACTGTTTTTT.

The chain is built from TRBV6-1 and TRBJ1-1; TRBD1 matches at 8 bases. The CDR3 runs to 14 residues. V dropped 3 bases and J dropped 10; count of bases not matched to a gene: 10. Germline V gene data show CDR1 as MNHNS and CDR2 as SASEGT. CDR3 bases: TGTGCCAGCAGTGAGGGACACCAAGGGACAGGAGCTTTCTTT. Its translation: CASSEGHQGTGAFF.

V is TRBV4-1 and J is TRBJ1-2; D possibly corresponds to TRBD1 (5 bases). Germline V gene data show CDR1 as MGHRA and CDR2 as YSYEKL. V was shortened by 1 base and J by 8 bases, with 20 bases between the two germline ends. CDR3 length: 16 residues. CDR3 in amino acids: CASSQARRGGDPGYTF. In DNA form, the CDR3 reads TGCGCCAGCAGCCAAGCTCGAAGGGGAGGGGATCCCGGCTACACCTTC.

This chain links TRBV7-9 with TRBJ2-1; D is possibly TRBD1 or TRBD2 (6 bases each). V shed 8 bases and J shed 5 bases, with 13 bases lying between them. CDR1 is SEHNR and CDR2 is FQNEAQ in the germline V gene (reference sequence). There are 13 residues in the CDR3. The CDR3 DNA is TGTGCCAGCGAATGGGGGGCCCACAATGAGCAGTTCTTC. Protein sequence: CASEWGAHNEQFF.

The rearrangement links TRBV7-9 to TRBJ1-2; weak D call: TRBD1 (5 bases). This CDR3 region has 12 residues. V shed 6 bases and J shed 4 bases, with 9 bases lying between them. Germline V gene lookup returns CDR1 SEHNR and CDR2 FQNEAQ (reference sequence). The CDR3 sequence is CASRGDSYGYTF. The DNA of the CDR3 is TGTGCCAGCAGGGGAGACAGCTATGGCTACACCTTC.

The V call is TRBV7-9, the J call TRBJ1-1; 7 positions agree with TRBD1. Trimming at V came to 6 bases and at J to 7 bases, leaving 8 bases not matched to a gene. The CDR3 is 13 amino acids. In germline, CDR1 is SEHNR, CDR2 FQNEAQ (reference sequence). CDR3 DNA sequence: TGTGCCAGCAGGTCCGGGACAGAGATTGAAGCTTTCTTT. This codes for CASRSGTEIEAFF.

The chain carries TRBV6-5 and TRBJ2-2, with 12 nucleotides matching TRBD2. The CDR3 loop spans 15 amino acids. Germline CDR1 is MNHEY and CDR2 is SVGAGI. Trimming took 6 bases from V and 4 from J; bases not matched to a gene: 3. The CDR3 is CASRELAGGTGELFF. The CDR3 DNA follows: TGTGCCAGCAGGGAACTAGCGGGGGGCACCGGGGAGCTGTTTTTT.

This chain uses TRBV19 with TRBJ2-7, with 7 bases fitting TRBD2. Unmatched junction bases numbered 4, after V lost 6 bases and J lost 2 bases. Germline V gene sequence: CDR1 LNHDA, CDR2 SQIVND (reference sequence). The CDR3 sequence is 13 residues long. The CDR3 loop is CASRASGTYEQYF. The CDR3 DNA follows: TGTGCCAGTAGGGCTAGCGGAACCTACGAGCAGTACTTC.

This clone was seen a handful of times. The V gene is TRBV7-3, the J gene TRBJ1-2; TRBD1 is a possible D gene (5 bases). The ends were cut back, 5 bases at V and 2 bases at J, with 15 bases in the middle. The CDR3 sequence is 15 residues long. Germline CDR1 reads SGHTA; CDR2 reads FQGTGA. The CDR3 region has the DNA TGTGCCAGCAGCCCGGGGTTGGGGCGGAACTATGGCTACACCTTC. Translating it yields CASSPGLGRNYGYTF.

V is TRBV19 and J is TRBJ1-6, with 11 bases fitting TRBD1. V lost 7 bases to trimming and J lost 7 bases; unmatched junction nucleotides: 6. CDR3 length: 15 residues. Germline V gene data show CDR1 as LNHDA and CDR2 as SQIVND (reference sequence). The CDR3 spells CASTGTGGINSPLHF. The CDR3 DNA is TGTGCCAGTACCGGGACAGGGGGAATCAATTCACCCCTCCACTTT.

This clone was counted only a few times. The chain has TRBV5-5 and TRBJ2-3, with TRBD2 matching over 10 bases. The ends lost 7 bases at V and 9 bases at J; junction bases unmatched: 11. Germline assignment: CDR1 SGHKS and CDR2 YYEKEE (reference sequence). The length of the CDR3 is 14 residues. CDR3 nucleotide sequence: TGTGCCAGCCTCGGGGTAGCGGGGGGTCGGACGCAGTATTTT. This gives the protein CASLGVAGGRTQYF.

This clone appeared a few times. The chain links TRBV2 to TRBJ2-7; the D is unclear. Deletions cut 11 bases from V and 2 bases from J, with 16 bases between. This CDR3 is built from 13 residues. Germline loops: CDR1 SNHLY, CDR2 FYNNEI. The CDR3 is CAATTLETYEQYF. CDR3 DNA sequence: TGTGCCGCGACAACGCTAGAAACCTACGAGCAGTACTTC.

The chain employs TRBV7-3 and TRBJ2-5; the D is unclear. Per germline, CDR1 SGHTA and CDR2 FQGTGA. The CDR3 spans 13 residues. With 2 bases removed from V and 5 bases from J, the gap between germline ends came to 9 bases. The CDR3 DNA sequence: TGTGCCAGCAGCTTATTGATGGGGGAGACCCAGTACTTC. Translating it yields CASSLLMGETQYF.

This clone was seen a single time. The chain recombines TRBV4-3 with TRBJ2-3; 9 nucleotides line up with TRBD2. V dropped 1 base and J dropped 8; count of bases not matched to a gene: 10. CDR1 is LGHNA and CDR2 is YSLEER in the germline V gene. The CDR3 spans 16 residues. The chain's CDR3 is CASSQGVSGGWGTQYF. CDR3 DNA: TGCGCCAGCAGCCAAGGGGTTAGCGGGGGATGGGGTACGCAGTATTTT.

With respect to this clone: The same CDR3 arises from other DNA sequences in this sample as well. The chain couples TRBV14 to TRBJ2-2; D possibly corresponds to TRBD1 (5 bases). V lost 0 bases and J 2 bases, leaving 13 bases between the germline ends. The CDR3 is 17 amino acids. Germline values: CDR1 SGHDN, CDR2 FVKESK. The CDR3 nucleotides read TGTGCCAGCAGCCAAGATGGGTCAGGGTATAACACCGGGGAGCTGTTTTTT. Its protein product is CASSQDGSGYNTGELFF. The full variable domain, in which reference TRBV14 and TRBJ2-2 provide the parts outside the CDR3, is EAGVTQFPSHSVIEKGQTVTLRCDPISGHDNLYWYRRVMGKEIKFLLHFVKESKQDESGMPNNRFLAERTGGTYSTLKVQPAELEDSGVYFCASSQDGSGYNTGELFFGEGSRLTVL.